In this sample, the clone carrying this TCR beta chain turned up once. This CDR3 spans 15 amino acids. V gave up 7 bases and J gave up 0 bases, with 13 bases separating them. The germline V gene encodes CDR1 MNHNS and CDR2 SASEGT. These data come from a study of shared clonotypes between healthy human individuals. Assay: immunoSEQ multiplex PCR; the TCRdb copy retains only in-frame clones and omits some. In the table there are about 2.4 million clones, 93% of which are singletons. The TCR sequence derives from a man in his late teens or twenties in good health. Some clones in this sample may be carry-over from other donors' samples. Sequenced sample: naive CD4+ T cells from PBMCs. Subset described: CD45RA+ positively selected. The chain carries TRBV6-1 and TRBJ1-5, with unresolved D. The CDR3 sequence: CASMLGQYSNQPQHF. In DNA, the CDR3 is TGTGCCAGCATGCTTGGGCAGTATAGCAATCAGCCCCAGCATTTT.